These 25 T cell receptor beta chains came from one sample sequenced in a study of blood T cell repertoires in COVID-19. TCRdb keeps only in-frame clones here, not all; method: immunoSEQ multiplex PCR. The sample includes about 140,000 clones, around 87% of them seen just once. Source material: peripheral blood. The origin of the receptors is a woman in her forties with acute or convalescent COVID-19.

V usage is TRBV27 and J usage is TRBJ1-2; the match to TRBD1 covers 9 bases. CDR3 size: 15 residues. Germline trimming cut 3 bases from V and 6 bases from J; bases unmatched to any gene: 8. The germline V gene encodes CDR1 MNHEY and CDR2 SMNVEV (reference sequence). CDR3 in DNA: TGTGCCAGCAGTTTTCAAACAGGGGGCTTAGATGGCTACACCTTC. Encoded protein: CASSFQTGGLDGYTF.

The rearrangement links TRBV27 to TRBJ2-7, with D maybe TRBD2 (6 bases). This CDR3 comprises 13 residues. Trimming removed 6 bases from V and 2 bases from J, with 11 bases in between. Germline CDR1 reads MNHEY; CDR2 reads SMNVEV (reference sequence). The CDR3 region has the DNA TGTGCCAGCAGCGGAGGGCTTACCTACGAGCAGTACTTC. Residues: CASSGGLTYEQYF.

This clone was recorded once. CDR3 nucleotide sequence: TGTGCCAGCTCACCACCAACTAGCGGGAGTGGCTACAATGAGCAGTTCTTC. It encodes CASSPPTSGSGYNEQFF. The chain combines TRBV18 with TRBJ2-1, with 11 positions matching TRBD2. With 0 bases clipped from V and 3 bases from J, the junction kept 4 bases outside the gene matches. This CDR3 comprises 17 residues. Germline V lookup: CDR1 KGHSH, CDR2 LQKENI.

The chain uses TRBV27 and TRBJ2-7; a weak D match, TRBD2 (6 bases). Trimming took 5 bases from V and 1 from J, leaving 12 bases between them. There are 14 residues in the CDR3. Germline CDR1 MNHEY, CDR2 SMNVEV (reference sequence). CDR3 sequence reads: CASSPRLVSYEQYF. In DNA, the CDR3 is TGTGCCAGCAGTCCACGACTAGTTTCCTACGAGCAGTACTTC.

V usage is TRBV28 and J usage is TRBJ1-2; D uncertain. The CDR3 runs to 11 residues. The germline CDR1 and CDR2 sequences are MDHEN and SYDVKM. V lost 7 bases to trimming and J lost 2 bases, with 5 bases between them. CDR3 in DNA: TGTGCCAGCAACGGGAACTATGGCTACACCTTC. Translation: CASNGNYGYTF.

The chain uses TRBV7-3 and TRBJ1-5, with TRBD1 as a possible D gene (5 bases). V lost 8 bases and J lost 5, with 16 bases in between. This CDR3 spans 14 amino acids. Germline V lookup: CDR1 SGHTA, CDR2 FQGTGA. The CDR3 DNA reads TGTGCCAGCGTCGTTTCGGACACTGATCAGCCCCAGCATTTT. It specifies CASVVSDTDQPQHF.

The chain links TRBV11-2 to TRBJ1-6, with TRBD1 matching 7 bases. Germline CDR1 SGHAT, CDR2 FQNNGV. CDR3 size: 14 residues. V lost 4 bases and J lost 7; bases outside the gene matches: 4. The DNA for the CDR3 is TGTGCCAGCAGCTCGCAGGGGGAGAATTCACCCCTCCACTTT. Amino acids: CASSSQGENSPLHF.

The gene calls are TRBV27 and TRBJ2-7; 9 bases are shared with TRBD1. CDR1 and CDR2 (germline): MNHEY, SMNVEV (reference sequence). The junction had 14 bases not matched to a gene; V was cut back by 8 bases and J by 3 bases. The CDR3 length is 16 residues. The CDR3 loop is CASCLSGTGSFYEQYF. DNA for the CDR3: TGTGCCAGCTGCCTCTCCGGGACAGGGAGTTTCTACGAGCAGTACTTC.

CDR3 residues: CASSRDPGPWGGKTQYF. For the CDR3, the DNA is TGCGCCAGCAGCCGCGACCCAGGCCCCTGGGGGGGCAAGACCCAGTACTTC. The V gene is TRBV4-3, the J gene TRBJ2-5, with D possibly TRBD2 on 7 matching bases. Trimming removed 4 bases from V and 6 bases from J, with 24 bases in between. The CDR3 consists of 17 residues. The germline CDR1 and CDR2 sequences are LGHNA and YSLEER.

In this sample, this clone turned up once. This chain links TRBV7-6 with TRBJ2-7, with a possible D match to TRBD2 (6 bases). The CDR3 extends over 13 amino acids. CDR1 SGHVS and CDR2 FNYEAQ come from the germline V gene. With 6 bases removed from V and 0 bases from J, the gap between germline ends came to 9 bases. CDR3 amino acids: CASSLTSSYEQYF. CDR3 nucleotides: TGTGCCAGCAGTTTGACTAGCTCCTACGAGCAGTACTTC.

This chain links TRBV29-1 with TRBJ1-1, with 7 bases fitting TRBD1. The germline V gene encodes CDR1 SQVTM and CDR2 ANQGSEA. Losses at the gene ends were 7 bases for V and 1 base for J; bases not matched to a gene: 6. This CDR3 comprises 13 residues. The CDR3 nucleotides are TGCAGCGCCGGGGGACAGCCGAACACTGAAGCTTTCTTT. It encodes CSAGGQPNTEAFF.

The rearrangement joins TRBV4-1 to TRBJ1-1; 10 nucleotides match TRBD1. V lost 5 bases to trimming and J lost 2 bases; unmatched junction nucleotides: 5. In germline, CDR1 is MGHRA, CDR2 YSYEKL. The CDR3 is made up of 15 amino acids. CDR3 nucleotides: TGCGCCAGCAGCAACCGGGACAGGGGAAACACTGAAGCTTTCTTT. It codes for CASSNRDRGNTEAFF.

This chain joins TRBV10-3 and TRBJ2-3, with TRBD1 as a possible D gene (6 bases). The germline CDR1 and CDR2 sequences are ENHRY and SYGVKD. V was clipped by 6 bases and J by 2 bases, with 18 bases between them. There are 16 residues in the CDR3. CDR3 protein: CAISPGAAPSTDTQYF. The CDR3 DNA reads TGTGCCATCAGCCCAGGGGCCGCCCCATCCACAGATACGCAGTATTTT.

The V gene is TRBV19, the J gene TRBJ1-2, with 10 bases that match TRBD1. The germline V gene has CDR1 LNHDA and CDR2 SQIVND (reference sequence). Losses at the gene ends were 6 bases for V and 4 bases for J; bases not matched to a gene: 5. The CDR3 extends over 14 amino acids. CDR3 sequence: CASSRDRGTYGYTF. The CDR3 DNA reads TGTGCCAGTAGCCGGGACAGGGGAACCTATGGCTACACCTTC.

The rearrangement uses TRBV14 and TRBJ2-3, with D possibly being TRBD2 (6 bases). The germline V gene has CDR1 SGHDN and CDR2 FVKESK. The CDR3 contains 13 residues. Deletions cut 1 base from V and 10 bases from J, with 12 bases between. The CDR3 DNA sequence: TGTGCCAGCAGCCAAGTTAAGGAGGGATCGCAGTATTTT. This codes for CASSQVKEGSQYF.

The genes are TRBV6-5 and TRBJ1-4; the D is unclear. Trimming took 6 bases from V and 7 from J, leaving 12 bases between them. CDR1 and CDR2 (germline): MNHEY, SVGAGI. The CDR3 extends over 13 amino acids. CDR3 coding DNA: TGTGCCAGCAGGGAGTCGGGTGTTGAAAAACTGTTTTTT. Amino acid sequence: CASRESGVEKLFF.

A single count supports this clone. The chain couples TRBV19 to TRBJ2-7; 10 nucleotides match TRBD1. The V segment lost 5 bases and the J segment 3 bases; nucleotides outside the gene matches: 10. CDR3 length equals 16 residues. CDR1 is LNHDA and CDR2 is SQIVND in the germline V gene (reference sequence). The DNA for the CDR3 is TGTGCCAGTAGTTCCGCCGGGACAGGGGTCGACTACGAGCAGTACTTC. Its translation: CASSSAGTGVDYEQYF.

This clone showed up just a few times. The CDR3 DNA follows: TGTGCCAGCATATCGGGACTGGTGAACACTGAAGCTTTCTTT. Its protein is CASISGLVNTEAFF. The rearrangement uses TRBV18 and TRBJ1-1, with D perhaps matching TRBD1 (5 bases). V was shortened by 8 bases and J by 0 bases, with 13 bases between the two germline ends. CDR1 and CDR2 from the germline V gene are KGHSH and LQKENI. This CDR3 has 14 amino acids.

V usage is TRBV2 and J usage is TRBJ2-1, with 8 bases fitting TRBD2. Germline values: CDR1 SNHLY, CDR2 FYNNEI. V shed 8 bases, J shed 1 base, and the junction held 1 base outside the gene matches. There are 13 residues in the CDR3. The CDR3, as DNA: TGTGCCAGCCGACTAGCGTCCTACAATGAGCAGTTCTTC. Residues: CASRLASYNEQFF.

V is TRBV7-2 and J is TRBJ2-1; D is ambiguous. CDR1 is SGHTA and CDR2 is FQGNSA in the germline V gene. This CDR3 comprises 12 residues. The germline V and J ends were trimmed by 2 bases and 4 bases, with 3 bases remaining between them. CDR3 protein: CASSLTYNEQFF. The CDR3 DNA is TGTGCCAGCAGCTTAACATACAATGAGCAGTTCTTC.

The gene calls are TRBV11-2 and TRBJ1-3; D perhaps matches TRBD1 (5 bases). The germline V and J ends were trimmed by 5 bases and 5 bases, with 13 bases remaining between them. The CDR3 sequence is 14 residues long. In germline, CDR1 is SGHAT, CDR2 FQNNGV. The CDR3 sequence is CASSIAGPRNTIYF. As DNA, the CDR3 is TGTGCCAGCAGCATTGCGGGGCCGAGAAACACCATATATTTT.

This CDR3 reads CASSLARQGQETQYF. Here the CDR3 DNA reads TGTGCCAGCAGCTTAGCGAGACAGGGTCAAGAGACCCAGTACTTC. The rearrangement links TRBV7-9 to TRBJ2-5, with 7 positions matching TRBD1. This CDR3 has 15 amino acids. CDR1 is SEHNR and CDR2 is FQNEAQ in the germline V gene (reference sequence). With V trimmed by 0 bases and J by 2 bases, 3 bases remained unmatched.

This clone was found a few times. CDR3 sequence: CAWSNGGSSNQPQHF. CDR3 coding DNA: TGTGCCTGGAGTAACGGGGGATCGAGCAATCAGCCCCAGCATTTT. The chain employs TRBV30 and TRBJ1-5; tentatively, D is TRBD1 (5 bases). V lost 2 bases and J lost 1, with 12 bases in between. Germline assignment: CDR1 GTSNPN and CDR2 SVGIG (reference sequence). The CDR3 is 15 residues long.

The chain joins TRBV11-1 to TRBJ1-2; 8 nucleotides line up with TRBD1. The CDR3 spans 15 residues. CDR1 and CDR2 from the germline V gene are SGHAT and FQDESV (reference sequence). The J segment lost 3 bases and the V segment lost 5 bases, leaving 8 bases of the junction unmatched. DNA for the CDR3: TGTGCCAGCAGCCCCCGCAGGGGGCATGACTATGGCTACACCTTC. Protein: CASSPRRGHDYGYTF.

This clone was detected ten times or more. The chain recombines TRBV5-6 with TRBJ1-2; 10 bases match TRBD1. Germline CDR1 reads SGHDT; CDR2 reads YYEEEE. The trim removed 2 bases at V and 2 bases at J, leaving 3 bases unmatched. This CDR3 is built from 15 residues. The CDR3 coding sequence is TGTGCCAGCAGCTTTCCGGGACAGGGGAACTATGGCTACACCTTC. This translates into CASSFPGQGNYGYTF. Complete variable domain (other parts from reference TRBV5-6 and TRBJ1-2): DAGVTQSPTHLIKTRGQQVTLRCSPKSGHDTVSWYQQALGQGPQFIFQYYEEEERQRGNFPDRFSGHQFPNYSSELNVNALLLGDSALYLCASSFPGQGNYGYTFGSGTRLTVV.